This T cell receptor (beta chain) derives from a study of T-cell reconstitution after alpha-beta-depleted transplantation in children. Germline V gene data show CDR1 as SGHTA and CDR2 as FQGNSA. This CDR3 region has 15 residues. Trimming took 5 bases from V and 0 from J, leaving 13 bases between them. This clonotype occurred a few times. Unique molecular identifiers were used in preparing the TCRbeta library. In TCRdb, the PCR reads were re-called with MiXCR into one record per CDR3 protein. The profile shows about 350,000 distinct CDR3 sequences, 13% of them singletons. The chain recombines TRBV7-2 with TRBJ1-2; weak D call: TRBD1 (6 bases). The clonotype was recovered from a human donor who donated a stem cell graft to a child with Fanconi anemia. The specimen comprised PBMCs, sampled from the stem cell graft. CDR3: CASSLLGGPNYGYTF. CDR3 DNA: TGTGCCAGCAGCCTTCTGGGGGGCCCTAACTATGGCTACACCTTC.